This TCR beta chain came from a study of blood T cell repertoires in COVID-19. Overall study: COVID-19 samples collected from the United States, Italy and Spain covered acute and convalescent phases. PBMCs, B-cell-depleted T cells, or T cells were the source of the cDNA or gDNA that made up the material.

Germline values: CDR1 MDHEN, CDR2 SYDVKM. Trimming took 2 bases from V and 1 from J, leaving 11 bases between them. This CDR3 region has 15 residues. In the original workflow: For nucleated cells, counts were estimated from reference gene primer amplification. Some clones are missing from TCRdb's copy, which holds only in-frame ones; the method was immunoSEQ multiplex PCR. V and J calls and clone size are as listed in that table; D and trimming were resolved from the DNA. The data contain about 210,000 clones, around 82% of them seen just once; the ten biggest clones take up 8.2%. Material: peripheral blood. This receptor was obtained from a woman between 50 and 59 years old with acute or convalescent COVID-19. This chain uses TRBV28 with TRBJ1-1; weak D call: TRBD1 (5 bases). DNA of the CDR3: TGTGCCAGCAGTTTAAGCAGGGACTGGAACACTGAAGCTTTCTTT. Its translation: CASSLSRDWNTEAFF.